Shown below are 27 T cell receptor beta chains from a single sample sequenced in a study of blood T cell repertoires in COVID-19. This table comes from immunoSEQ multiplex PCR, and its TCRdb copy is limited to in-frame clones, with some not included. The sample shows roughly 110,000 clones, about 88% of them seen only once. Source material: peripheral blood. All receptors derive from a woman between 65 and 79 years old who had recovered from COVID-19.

DNA of the CDR3: TGTGCCAGCAGTGATGCGACTCGATACAATGAGCAGTTCTTC. Residues: CASSDATRYNEQFF. This chain joins TRBV2 and TRBJ2-1; no clear D gene. The CDR3 has 14 amino acids. From germline, CDR1 is SNHLY and CDR2 FYNNEI. Trimming shortened V by 3 bases and J by 4 bases, and 10 bases separated the two germline ends. The complete variable domain, with remaining parts taken from reference TRBV2 and TRBJ2-1, reads EPEVTQTPSHQVTQMGQEVILRCVPISNHLYFYWYRQILGQKVEFLVSFYNNEISEKSEIFDDQFSVERPDGSNFTLKIRSTKLEDSAMYFCASSDATRYNEQFFGPGTRLTVL.

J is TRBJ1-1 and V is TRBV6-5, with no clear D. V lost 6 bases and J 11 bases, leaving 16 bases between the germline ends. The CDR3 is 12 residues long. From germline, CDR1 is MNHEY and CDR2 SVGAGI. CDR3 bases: TGTGCCAGCAGGGTCCCTCGGAGAGACGCTTTCTTT. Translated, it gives CASRVPRRDAFF.

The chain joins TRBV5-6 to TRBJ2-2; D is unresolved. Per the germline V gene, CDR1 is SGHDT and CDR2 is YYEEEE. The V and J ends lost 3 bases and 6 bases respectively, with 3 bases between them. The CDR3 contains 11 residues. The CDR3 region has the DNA TGTGCCAGCAGCTACTCCGGGGAGCTGTTTTTT. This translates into CASSYSGELFF.

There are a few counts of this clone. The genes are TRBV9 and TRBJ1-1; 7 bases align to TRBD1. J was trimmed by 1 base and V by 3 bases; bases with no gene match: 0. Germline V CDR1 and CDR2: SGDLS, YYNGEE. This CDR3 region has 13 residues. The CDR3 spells CASSEGANTEAFF. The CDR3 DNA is TGTGCCAGCAGCGAGGGGGCGAACACTGAAGCTTTCTTT.

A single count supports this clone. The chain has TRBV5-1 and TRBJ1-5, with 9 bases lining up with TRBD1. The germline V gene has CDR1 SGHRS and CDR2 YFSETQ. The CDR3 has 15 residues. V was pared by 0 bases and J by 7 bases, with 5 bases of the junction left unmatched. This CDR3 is CASSLDRQGGQPQHF. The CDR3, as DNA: TGCGCCAGCAGCTTGGATCGACAGGGGGGACAGCCCCAGCATTTT.

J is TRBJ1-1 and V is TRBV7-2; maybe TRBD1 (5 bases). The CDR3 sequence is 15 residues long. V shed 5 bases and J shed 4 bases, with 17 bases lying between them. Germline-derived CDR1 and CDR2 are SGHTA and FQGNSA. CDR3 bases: TGTGCCAGCAGCGCATGGGGCACAGTCACCACTGAAGCTTTCTTT. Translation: CASSAWGTVTTEAFF.

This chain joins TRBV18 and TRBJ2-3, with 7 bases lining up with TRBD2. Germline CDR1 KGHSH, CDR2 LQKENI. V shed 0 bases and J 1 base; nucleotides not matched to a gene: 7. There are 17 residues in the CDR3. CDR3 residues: CASSPPSGGSRTDTQYF. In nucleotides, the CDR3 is TGTGCCAGCTCACCACCGTCTGGCGGGAGTCGCACAGATACGCAGTATTTT.

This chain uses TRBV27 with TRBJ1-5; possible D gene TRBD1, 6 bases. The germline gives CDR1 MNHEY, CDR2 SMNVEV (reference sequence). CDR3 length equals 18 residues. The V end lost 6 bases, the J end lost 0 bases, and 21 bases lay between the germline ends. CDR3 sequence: CASSFPRDTVYSNQPQHF. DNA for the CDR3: TGTGCCAGCAGCTTCCCCCGGGACACAGTTTATAGCAATCAGCCCCAGCATTTT.

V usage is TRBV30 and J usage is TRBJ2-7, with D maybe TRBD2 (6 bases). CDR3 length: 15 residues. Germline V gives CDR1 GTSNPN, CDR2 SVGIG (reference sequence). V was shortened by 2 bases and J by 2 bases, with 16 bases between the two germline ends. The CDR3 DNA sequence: TGTGCCTGGAGTCCACCCCGGACTACTCCCTACGAGCAGTACTTC. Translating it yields CAWSPPRTTPYEQYF. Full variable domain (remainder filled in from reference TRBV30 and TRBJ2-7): SQTIHQWPATLVQPVGSPLSLECTVEGTSNPNLYWYRQAAGRGLQLLFYSVGIGQISSEVPQNLSASRPQDRQFILSSKKLLLSDSGFYLCAWSPPRTTPYEQYFGPGTRLTVT.

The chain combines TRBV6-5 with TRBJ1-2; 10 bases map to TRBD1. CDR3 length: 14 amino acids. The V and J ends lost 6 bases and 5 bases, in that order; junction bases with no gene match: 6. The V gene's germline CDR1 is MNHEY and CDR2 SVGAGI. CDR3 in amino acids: CASRSTGGAYGYTF. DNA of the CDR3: TGTGCCAGCAGATCGACAGGGGGCGCTTATGGCTACACCTTC.

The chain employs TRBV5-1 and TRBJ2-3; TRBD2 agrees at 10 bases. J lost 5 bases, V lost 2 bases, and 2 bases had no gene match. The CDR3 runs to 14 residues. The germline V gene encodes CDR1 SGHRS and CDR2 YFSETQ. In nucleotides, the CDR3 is TGCGCCAGCAGCTTTCGACTAGCGGGAGATACGCAGTATTTT. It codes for CASSFRLAGDTQYF.

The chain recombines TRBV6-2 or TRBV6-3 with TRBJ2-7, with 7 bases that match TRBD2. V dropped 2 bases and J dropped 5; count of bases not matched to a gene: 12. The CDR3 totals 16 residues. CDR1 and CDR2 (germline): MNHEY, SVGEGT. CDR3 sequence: CASSYRPGGSGNEQYF. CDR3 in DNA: TGTGCCAGCAGTTACAGGCCGGGCGGCAGCGGGAACGAGCAGTACTTC.

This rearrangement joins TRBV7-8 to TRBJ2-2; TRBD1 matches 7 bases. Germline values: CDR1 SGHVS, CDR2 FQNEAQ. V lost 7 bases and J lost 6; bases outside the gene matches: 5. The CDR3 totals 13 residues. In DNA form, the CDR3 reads TGTGCCAGCAACCACAGGGGCGCCGGGGAGCTGTTTTTT. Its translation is CASNHRGAGELFF. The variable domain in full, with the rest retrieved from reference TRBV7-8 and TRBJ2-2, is GAGVSQSPRYKVAKRGQDVALRCDPISGHVSLFWYQQALGQGPEFLTYFQNEAQLDKSGLPSDRFFAERPEGSVSTLKIQRTQQEDSAVYLCASNHRGAGELFFGEGSRLTVL.

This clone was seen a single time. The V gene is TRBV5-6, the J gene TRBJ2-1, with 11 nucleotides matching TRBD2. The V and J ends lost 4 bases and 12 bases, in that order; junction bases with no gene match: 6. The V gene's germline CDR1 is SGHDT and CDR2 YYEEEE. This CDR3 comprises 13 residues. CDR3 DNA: TGTGCCAGCAGCGTCGGGACTAGCGGAAGGCAGTTCTTC. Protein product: CASSVGTSGRQFF. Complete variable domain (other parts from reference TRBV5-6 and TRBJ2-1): DAGVTQSPTHLIKTRGQQVTLRCSPKSGHDTVSWYQQALGQGPQFIFQYYEEEERQRGNFPDRFSGHQFPNYSSELNVNALLLGDSALYLCASSVGTSGRQFFGPGTRLTVL.

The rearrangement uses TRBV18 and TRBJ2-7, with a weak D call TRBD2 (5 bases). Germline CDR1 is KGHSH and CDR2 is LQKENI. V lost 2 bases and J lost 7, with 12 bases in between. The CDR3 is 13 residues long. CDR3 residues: CASSPLEVTEQYF. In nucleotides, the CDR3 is TGTGCCAGCTCACCATTGGAGGTTACGGAGCAGTACTTC.

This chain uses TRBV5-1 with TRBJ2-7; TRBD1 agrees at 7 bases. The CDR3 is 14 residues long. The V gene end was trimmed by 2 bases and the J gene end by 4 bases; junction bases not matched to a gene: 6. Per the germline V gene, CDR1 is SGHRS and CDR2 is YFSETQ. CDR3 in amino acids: CASSLGTARYEQYF. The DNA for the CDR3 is TGCGCCAGCAGCTTAGGGACAGCGAGGTACGAGCAGTACTTC.

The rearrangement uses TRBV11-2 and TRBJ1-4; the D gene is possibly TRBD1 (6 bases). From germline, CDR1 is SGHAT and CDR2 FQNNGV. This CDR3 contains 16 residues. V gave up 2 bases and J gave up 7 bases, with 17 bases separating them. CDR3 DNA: TGTGCCAGCAGCTTAAACCTCGGACAGAGAGGTGAAAAACTGTTTTTT. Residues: CASSLNLGQRGEKLFF.

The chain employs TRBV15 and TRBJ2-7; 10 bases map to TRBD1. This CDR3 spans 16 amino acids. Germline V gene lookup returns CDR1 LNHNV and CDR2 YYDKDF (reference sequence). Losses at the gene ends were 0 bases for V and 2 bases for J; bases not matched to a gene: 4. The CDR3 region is CATSREGGQGTYEQYF. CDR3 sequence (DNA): TGTGCCACCAGCAGAGAGGGGGGACAGGGGACCTACGAGCAGTACTTC.

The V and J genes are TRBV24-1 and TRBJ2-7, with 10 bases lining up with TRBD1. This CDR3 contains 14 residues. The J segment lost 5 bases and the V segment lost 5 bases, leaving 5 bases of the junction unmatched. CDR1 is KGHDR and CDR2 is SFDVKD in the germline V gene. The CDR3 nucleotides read TGTGCCACCAGTGCCTCGGACAGGGGGGACGAGCAGTACTTC. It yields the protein CATSASDRGDEQYF.

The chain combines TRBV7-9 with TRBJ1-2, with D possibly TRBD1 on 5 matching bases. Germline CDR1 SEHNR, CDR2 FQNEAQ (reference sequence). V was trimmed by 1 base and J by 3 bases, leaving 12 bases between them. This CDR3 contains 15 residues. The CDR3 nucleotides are TGTGCCAGCAGCTTAGTTCCCCAGGGCGACTATGGCTACACCTTC. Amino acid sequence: CASSLVPQGDYGYTF.

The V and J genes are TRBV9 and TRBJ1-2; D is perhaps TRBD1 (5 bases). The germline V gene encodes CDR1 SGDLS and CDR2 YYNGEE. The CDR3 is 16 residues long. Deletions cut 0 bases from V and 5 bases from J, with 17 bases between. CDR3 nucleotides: TGTGCCAGCAGCGTAGTGCAGGGCAGTACTGGTTATGGCTACACCTTC. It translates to CASSVVQGSTGYGYTF.

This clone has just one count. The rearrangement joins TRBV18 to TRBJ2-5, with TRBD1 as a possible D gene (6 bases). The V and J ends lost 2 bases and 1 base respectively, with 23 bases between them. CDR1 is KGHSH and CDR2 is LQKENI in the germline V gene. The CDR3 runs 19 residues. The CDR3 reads CASSPRPQGIGAGQETQYF. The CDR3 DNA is TGTGCCAGCTCACCAAGGCCTCAGGGGATTGGGGCCGGCCAAGAGACCCAGTACTTC.

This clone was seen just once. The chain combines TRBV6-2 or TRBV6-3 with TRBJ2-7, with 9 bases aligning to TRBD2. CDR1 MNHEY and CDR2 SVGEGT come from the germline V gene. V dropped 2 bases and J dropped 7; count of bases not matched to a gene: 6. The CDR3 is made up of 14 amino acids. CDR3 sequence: CASSYAGGPGEQYF. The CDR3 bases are TGTGCCAGCAGTTACGCGGGAGGGCCGGGGGAGCAGTACTTC.

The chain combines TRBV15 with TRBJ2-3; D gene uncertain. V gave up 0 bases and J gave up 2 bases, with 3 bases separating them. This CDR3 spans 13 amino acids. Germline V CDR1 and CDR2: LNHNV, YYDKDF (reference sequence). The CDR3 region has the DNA TGTGCCACCAGCAGAGAACTCACAGATACGCAGTATTTT. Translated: CATSRELTDTQYF.

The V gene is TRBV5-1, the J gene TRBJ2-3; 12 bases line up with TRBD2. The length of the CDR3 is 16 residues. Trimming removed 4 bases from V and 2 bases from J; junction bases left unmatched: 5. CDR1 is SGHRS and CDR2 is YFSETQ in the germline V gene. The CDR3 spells CASSKLAGGLTDTQYF. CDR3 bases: TGCGCCAGCAGCAAACTAGCGGGGGGCCTCACAGATACGCAGTATTTT. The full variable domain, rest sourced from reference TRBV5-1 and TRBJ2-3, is KAGVTQTPRYLIKTRGQQVTLSCSPISGHRSVSWYQQTPGQGLQFLFEYFSETQRNKGNFPGRFSGRQFSNSRSEMNVSTLELGDSALYLCASSKLAGGLTDTQYFGPGTRLTVL.

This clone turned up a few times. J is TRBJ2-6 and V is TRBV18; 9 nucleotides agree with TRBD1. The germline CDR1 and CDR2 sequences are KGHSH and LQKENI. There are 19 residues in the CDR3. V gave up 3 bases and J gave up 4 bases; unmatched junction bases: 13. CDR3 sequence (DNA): TGTGCCAGCTCACCTGGCCAGGGACAGGGCATATCGGGGGCCAACGTCCTGACTTTC. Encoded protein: CASSPGQGQGISGANVLTF. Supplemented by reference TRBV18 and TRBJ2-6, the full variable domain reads NAGVMQNPRHLVRRRGQEARLRCSPMKGHSHVYWYRQLPEEGLKFMVYLQKENIIDESGMPKERFSAEFPKEGPSILRIQQVVRGDSAAYFCASSPGQGQGISGANVLTFGAGSRLTVL.

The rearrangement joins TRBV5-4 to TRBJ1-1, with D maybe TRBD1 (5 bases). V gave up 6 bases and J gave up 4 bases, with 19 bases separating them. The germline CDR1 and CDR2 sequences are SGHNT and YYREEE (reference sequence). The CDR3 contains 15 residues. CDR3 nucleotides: TGTGCCAGCACAAAACCTACGACAGTACTCACTGAAGCTTTCTTT. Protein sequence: CASTKPTTVLTEAFF.